One sample yielded the 27 T cell receptor beta chains listed below, sequenced in a study of T cells in women clearing cervical HPV infection. The assay was immunoSEQ multiplex PCR, and TCRdb's table has in-frame clones only and misses some. In total, the table holds 25,000 to 35,000 clones. The sequenced material came from blood buffy coat. The receptors were gathered from a woman aged 18 to 75 with a cervical HPV16 infection that either progressed to CIN3+ or cleared (not recorded which).

On this clone: Read sequence stops 3 residues before the CDR3 end, and the germline J gene provides the missing end. This chain uses TRBV23-1 with TRBJ1-2; 11 bases line up with TRBD1. TRBV23-1 falls under the ORF class, with uncertain function. Trimming cost V 3 bases and J 3 bases; bases outside gene matches: 6. The CDR3 runs 16 residues. This chain's CDR3 is CASSQDRGQVDYGYTF. Incomplete CDR3 DNA: TGCGCCAGCAGTCAGGACAGGGGGCAGGTTGACTATGGC.

Concerning this clone: This same CDR3 is encoded by further DNA sequences in the sample. This chain's CDR3 is CSARAWDSGNIQYF. The CDR3 DNA, read in part, is TGCAGTGCTAGAGCTTGGGACAGTGGAAACATT. The chain is built from TRBV20-1 and TRBJ2-4; TRBD1 agrees at 7 bases. The observed sequence ends 3 residues before the CDR3 terminus, with the missing tail filled in from the germline J gene. The CDR3 is 14 amino acids. J was trimmed by 6 bases and V by 1 base; bases with no gene match: 6. CDR1 is DFQATT, CDR2 SNEGSKA, per germline (reference sequence).

Notes on this clone: From the germline J gene comes the end of the CDR3, since the read stops 3 residues before it. J is TRBJ1-1 and V is TRBV11-3; 7 bases map to TRBD1. Germline CDR1 reads SGHNT; CDR2 reads YENEEA. J was trimmed by 5 bases and V by 7 bases; bases with no gene match: 10. The CDR3 is 14 amino acids. The CDR3 reads CASTARQGRTEAFF. CDR3 DNA (partial): TGTGCCAGCACCGCCCGACAGGGTCGGACTGAA.

A remark on this clone: The read terminates 3 residues ahead of where the CDR3 ends, so the germline J gene completes it. This chain connects TRBV7-9 to TRBJ2-2; tentatively, D is TRBD1 (5 bases). Per the germline V gene, CDR1 is SEHNR and CDR2 is FQNEAQ (reference sequence). This CDR3 is 15 amino acids long. The CDR3 region is CASSSSGNSNEKLFF. Incomplete CDR3 DNA: TGTGCCAGCAGCTCCTCAGGGAATTCGAACGAAAAG.

About this clone itself: The sequenced fragment ends 3 residues before the CDR3 boundary, so the rest is inferred from the germline J gene. V usage is TRBV7-6 and J usage is TRBJ2-7; 7 nucleotides align to TRBD1. Germline assignment: CDR1 SGHVS and CDR2 FNYEAQ. The CDR3 is made up of 14 amino acids. Trimming removed 1 base from V and 6 bases from J; junction bases left unmatched: 6. Partial CDR3 DNA: TGTGCCAGCAGCTTAGGTAACAACAGGGGCGAG. Translating it yields CASSLGNNRGE. In full, the CDR3 reads CASSLGNNRGEQYF.

As to this clone: The CDR3 end is not reached by the read, which stops 3 residues before it; the germline J gene fills it in. The chain carries TRBV7-9 and TRBJ2-3; D tentatively fits TRBD1 or TRBD2 (5 bases each). The V gene lost 9 bases and the J gene lost 4 bases, with 17 bases spanning the gap. Germline V CDR1 and CDR2: SEHNR, FQNEAQ (reference sequence). This CDR3 spans 14 amino acids. The CDR3 DNA, read in part, is TGTGCCAGTAGCCCAGAGGGCAGGGCAGATACG. Its protein product is CASSPEGRADT. The whole CDR3 sequence is CASSPEGRADTQYF.

Of note for this clone: With the read ending 3 residues before the CDR3 end, the germline J gene is used to fill in that end. The V call is TRBV5-4, the J call TRBJ2-7; tentatively, D is TRBD2 (5 bases). V was clipped by 3 bases and J by 3 bases, with 10 bases between them. This CDR3 spans 13 amino acids. Germline CDR1 SGHNT, CDR2 YYREEE (reference sequence). The DNA read from the CDR3 is TGTGCCAGCAGCTCGGACTCCTACTACGAG. It is translated as CASSSDSYYE. The whole CDR3 is CASSSDSYYEQYF.

Comment on this clone: The read terminates 3 residues ahead of where the CDR3 ends, so the germline J gene completes it. The genes are TRBV2 and TRBJ2-1; 11 bases match TRBD2. The germline V gene encodes CDR1 SNHLY and CDR2 FYNNEI. With V trimmed by 5 bases and J by 8 bases, 11 bases remained unmatched. The CDR3 spans 16 residues. The DNA read from the CDR3 is TGTGCCAGCAGTCTCACGACTAGCGGGGTCTGGTATGAG. Translated, it gives CASSLTTSGVWYE. The CDR3 in its entirety is CASSLTTSGVWYEQFF.

The CDR3 protein is CASRTRGQGWHQPQHF. CDR3 DNA, as far as it was read: TGTGCCAGCAGAACTAGAGGACAGGGATGGCACCAGCCC. The chain is built from TRBV6-2 or TRBV6-3 and TRBJ1-5, with 8 bases that match TRBD1. The read ends 3 residues before the CDR3 terminus; that terminus is restored from the germline J gene. This CDR3 region has 16 residues. The V and J ends lost 6 bases and 7 bases, in that order; junction bases with no gene match: 14. Germline CDR1 MNHEY, CDR2 SVGEGT.

Regarding this clone: The read falls 3 residues short of the CDR3 end, and the missing part is taken from the germline J gene. The chain recombines TRBV20-1 with TRBJ2-1, with a weak D call TRBD1 (6 bases). The germline CDR1 and CDR2 sequences are DFQATT and SNEGSKA (reference sequence). The V and J ends lost 5 bases and 0 bases respectively, with 14 bases between them. This CDR3 contains 15 residues. CDR3 bases read: TGCAGTGCTGAGACAGGTCAAAGCTCCTACAATGAG. Encoded protein: CSAETGQSSYNE. The CDR3 in full is CSAETGQSSYNEQFF.

Concerning this clone itself: The read terminates 3 residues before the CDR3 end, so the remaining end is supplied by the germline J gene. The V gene is TRBV5-1, the J gene TRBJ1-1, with 8 bases identical to TRBD1. CDR3 length: 17 amino acids. V lost 0 bases and J lost 0; bases outside the gene matches: 7. Germline assignment: CDR1 SGHRS and CDR2 YFSETQ. CDR3 bases read: TGCGCCAGCAGCTTGGGTCTACCACAGGGGGTGAACACTGAA. Amino acid sequence: CASSLGLPQGVNTE. In full, the CDR3 reads CASSLGLPQGVNTEAFF.

On this clone: The observed sequence ends 3 residues before the CDR3 terminus, with the missing tail filled in from the germline J gene. J is TRBJ1-2 and V is TRBV7-9, with D possibly TRBD1 on 5 matching bases. CDR1 SEHNR and CDR2 FQNEAQ come from the germline V gene (reference sequence). The length of the CDR3 is 15 residues. The sequenced part of the CDR3 DNA is TGTGCCAGCAGCGTAACCCAGAAGGACATGGTAGGC. Its protein is CASSVTQKDMVG. In full, the CDR3 reads CASSVTQKDMVGYTF.

Points on this clone: The missing CDR3 end, 3 residues past where the read stops, is filled in from the germline J gene. The chain couples TRBV19 to TRBJ2-5, with 15 bases identical to TRBD2. The germline gives CDR1 LNHDA, CDR2 SQIVND (reference sequence). V was pared by 4 bases and J by 5 bases, with 11 bases of the junction left unmatched. The CDR3 contains 18 residues. CDR3 loop: CASSTGLAGGLWVETQYF. CDR3 DNA, as far as it was read: TGTGCCAGTAGTACAGGACTAGCGGGAGGGCTGTGGGTGGAGACC.

Notes on this clone: The CDR3 end lies 3 residues beyond the end of the read and is filled in from the germline J gene. The genes are TRBV9 and TRBJ2-7; the match to TRBD2 covers 8 bases. CDR3 length equals 13 residues. The V segment lost 3 bases and the J segment 6 bases; nucleotides outside the gene matches: 5. Germline loops: CDR1 SGDLS, CDR2 YYNGEE. CDR3 DNA, as far as it was read: TGTGCCAGCAGCGGGGGGGGGACTAGCGAG. It codes for CASSGGGTSE. The entire CDR3 sequence reads CASSGGGTSEQYF.

As regards this clone: One end of the junction fails to match germline, which may point to a read error. The read falls 3 residues short of the CDR3 end, and the missing part is taken from the germline J gene. The chain uses TRBV7-2 and TRBJ2-5; D might be TRBD1 (5 bases). Looked up from germline, CDR1 is SGHTA and CDR2 is FQGNSA. This CDR3 has 13 amino acids. The covered CDR3 bases are TGTGCCAGCAGCGTAGCAGGGCTGGAGACC. This encodes CASSVAGLET. The CDR3, in full, reads CASSVAGLETQYF.

Comments on this clone: Read data end 3 residues before the CDR3 end; the end is taken from the germline J gene. The gene calls are TRBV6-1 and TRBJ1-5, with D maybe TRBD1 (5 bases). Germline values: CDR1 MNHNS, CDR2 SASEGT. V lost 4 bases and J 4 bases, leaving 11 bases between the germline ends. The CDR3 is made up of 14 amino acids. The CDR3 reads CASSGTRPNQPQHF. The sequenced CDR3 bases are TGTGCCAGCAGTGGGACAAGACCGAATCAGCCC.

A note on this clone: One end of the junction varies from germline; a read error may be responsible. The read gets to within 3 residues of the CDR3 end, and the germline J gene fills in the rest. The chain has TRBV5-1 and TRBJ1-2, with a tentative D call TRBD1 (6 bases). CDR3 length: 15 amino acids. The V gene's germline CDR1 is SGHRS and CDR2 YFSETQ. The CDR3: CAISSGGQGYYGYTF. The part of the CDR3 DNA that was read is TGCGCCATCAGCTCCGGGGGGCAGGGCTACTATGGC.

Notes on this clone: Read coverage stops 3 residues before the CDR3 terminus; the germline J gene supplies the remainder. The V gene is TRBV19, the J gene TRBJ2-1; 7 bases map to TRBD1. After removal of 6 bases from V and 0 bases from J, the junction contained 8 bases not matched to a gene. CDR3 length equals 16 residues. Germline CDR1 reads LNHDA; CDR2 reads SQIVND (reference sequence). CDR3 amino acids: CASRLQGPSSYNEQFF. CDR3 DNA (partial): TGTGCCAGTAGACTACAGGGGCCGAGCTCCTACAATGAG.

The CDR3 bases that were read are TGTGCCAGCAGTGAGAGTAGCGGGAAGGACCACGAGACG. It codes for CASSESSGKDHET. The whole CDR3 is CASSESSGKDHETQYF. The chain recombines TRBV2 with TRBJ2-3; 8 nucleotides line up with TRBD2. The read ends 3 residues early relative to the CDR3; the germline J gene fills the gap. The CDR3 length is 16 residues. Germline V CDR1 and CDR2: SNHLY, FYNNEI.

Turning to this clone: Coverage ceases 3 residues before the CDR3 finishes, and the germline J gene fills in the end. V gene TRBV6-2 or TRBV6-3 combines with J gene TRBJ1-2; 10 positions match TRBD1. CDR3 size: 16 residues. CDR1 is MNHEY and CDR2 is SVGEGT in the germline V gene. The CDR3 region is CASSWRTGGSKESYTF. The CDR3 bases that were read are TGTGCCAGCAGTTGGAGGACAGGGGGAAGCAAAGAGAGC.

In the case of this clone: With the read ending 3 residues before the CDR3 end, the germline J gene is used to fill in that end. This rearrangement joins TRBV5-1 to TRBJ1-2; a weak D match, TRBD1 (5 bases). The CDR3 spans 16 residues. The ends were cut back, 4 bases at V and 2 bases at J, with 18 bases in the middle. Germline CDR1 and CDR2: SGHRS and YFSETQ. The DNA read from the CDR3 is TGCGCCAGCAGCCTCACGTCCGGGGGTTTAAACTATGGC. Its translation is CASSLTSGGLNYG. The CDR3 in full is CASSLTSGGLNYGYTF.

A word on this clone: The read terminates 3 residues ahead of where the CDR3 ends, so the germline J gene completes it. The chain carries TRBV19 and TRBJ1-4; D is perhaps TRBD1 (5 bases). Germline V gives CDR1 LNHDA, CDR2 SQIVND (reference sequence). Trimming took 6 bases from V and 4 from J, leaving 24 bases between them. The CDR3 sequence is 18 residues long. The CDR3 bases that were read are TGTGCCAGTAGGCCGACGGGCAGCTTCGGACAAGATAATGAAAAA. Protein product: CASRPTGSFGQDNEK. The whole CDR3 region reads CASRPTGSFGQDNEKLFF.

About this clone: The read ends 3 residues before the CDR3 terminus; that terminus is restored from the germline J gene. The rearrangement joins TRBV20-1 to TRBJ2-3, with D possibly being TRBD1 (6 bases). CDR1 DFQATT and CDR2 SNEGSKA come from the germline V gene (reference sequence). The V gene lost 1 base and the J gene lost 4 bases, with 21 bases spanning the gap. This CDR3 is 17 amino acids long. The CDR3 bases that were read are TGCAGTGCTAGAGGCAACAGGAACAGGGCGTGGTCAGATACG. Translating it yields CSARGNRNRAWSDT. The entire CDR3 reads CSARGNRNRAWSDTQYF.

On this clone: The sequence runs out 3 residues before the end of the CDR3; the remainder is reconstructed from the germline J gene. The genes are TRBV30 and TRBJ2-5, with 9 bases identical to TRBD1. V shed 6 bases and J 4 bases; nucleotides not matched to a gene: 12. This CDR3 is built from 15 residues. CDR1 and CDR2 (germline): GTSNPN, SVGIG (reference sequence). The sequenced CDR3 bases are TGTGCCTGCACCTTCGGGACAGGGTTTTCAGAGACC. Its translation is CACTFGTGFSET. The whole CDR3 sequence reads CACTFGTGFSETQYF.

Comments on this clone: From the germline J gene comes the end of the CDR3, since the read stops 3 residues before it. The rearrangement joins TRBV19 to TRBJ1-6; D possibly corresponds to TRBD1 (5 bases). Germline lookup yields CDR1 LNHDA and CDR2 SQIVND (reference sequence). V shed 6 bases and J shed 8 bases, with 11 bases lying between them. The CDR3 spans 13 residues. The part of the CDR3 DNA that was read is TGTGCCAGTAGCAGCAGGGTTTATTCACCC. Residues: CASSSRVYSP. The full CDR3 sequence reads CASSSRVYSPLHF.

About this clone itself: The read stops 3 residues short of the end of the CDR3; the missing end is completed from the germline J gene. The genes are TRBV18 and TRBJ2-3; tentatively, D is TRBD1 (6 bases). CDR1 KGHSH and CDR2 LQKENI come from the germline V gene. This CDR3 contains 14 residues. The sequenced part of the CDR3 DNA is TGTGCCAGCTCACCCTATACAGGGAAAGAGACG. Translating gives CASSPYTGKET. The whole CDR3 is CASSPYTGKETQYF.

Details on this clone: With the read ending 3 residues before the CDR3 end, the germline J gene is used to fill in that end. J is TRBJ1-5 and V is TRBV2, with 7 bases fitting TRBD1. This CDR3 is built from 13 residues. Unmatched junction bases numbered 3, after V lost 5 bases and J lost 5 bases. Per germline, CDR1 SNHLY and CDR2 FYNNEI. The CDR3 DNA, read in part, is TGTGCCAGCAGTACCACAGGGGATCAGCCC. Encoded protein: CASSTTGDQP. In full, the CDR3 reads CASSTTGDQPQHF.